This entry is about one TCR beta chain. V gave up 2 bases and J gave up 6 bases; unmatched junction bases: 9. From germline, CDR1 is PRHDT and CDR2 FYEKMQ (reference sequence). The CDR3 sequence is 17 residues long. TCRdb's table, derived via immunoSEQ multiplex PCR, lists solely in-frame clones and lacks some. The sample consists of 60,000 to 85,000 clones, around 90% of them appearing once. These data originate in a study of PD-L1 blockade in urothelial cancer. Looking at the study overall: It was in the mid-2010s that patients started atezolizumab at 1,200 mg intravenously every 3 weeks.

The source was PBMCs, collected around atezolizumab (anti-PD-L1) treatment. The chain joins TRBV13 to TRBJ2-1; 11 bases are a match to TRBD2. This TCR was sampled from a woman in her seventies with urothelial cancer. For the CDR3, the DNA is TGTGCCAGCAGCTTATCGGTACTAGCGGGAGAGGTCAATGAGCAGTTCTTC. Its protein product is CASSLSVLAGEVNEQFF.